The present T cell receptor beta chain was sequenced within a study of lymphopenia after photon versus proton radiotherapy. The study, taken as a whole, reports: A bigger post-nadir fall in TCR diversity correlated inversely with survival time in deceased patients. Oligoclonal CD8+ Temra expansion after nadir drove photon patients' diversity drop. Photon-treated patients lost naive T cells and TCR diversity; proton-treated stayed stable. Better survival with proton therapy was suggested as possible, not demonstrated.

Assay: immunoSEQ multiplex PCR; the TCRdb copy retains only in-frame clones and omits some. The sample gives about 18,000 clones, around 90% of which show up once; approximately 1.7% is in the top ten. With respect to this clone: Its antigen is as yet unknown.

CDR1 KGHSH and CDR2 LQKENI come from the germline V gene. The CDR3 spans 17 residues. Trimming removed 1 base from V and 1 base from J; junction bases left unmatched: 5. This receptor was obtained from a woman between 35 and 50 years old with cholangiocarcinoma. This specimen was peripheral blood, taken from a patient treated with photon-based radiotherapy. The chain carries TRBV18 and TRBJ1-1, with 11 bases lining up with TRBD1. The CDR3, as DNA: TGTGCCAGCTCACCACTGGGACAGGGGGTGTCGAACACTGAAGCTTTCTTT. Translated, it gives CASSPLGQGVSNTEAFF.